A single T cell receptor (beta chain) is shown here with its context. The target antigen is unknown. Elective cesarean births at roughly 35-41 weeks, without labor or membrane rupture, supplied the cord blood. Live Annexin V-negative naive CD3+CD8+CD45RA+CCR7+ T cells were sorted. These data are taken from a study of naive CD8 T cells in extremely preterm neonates. V lost 3 bases and J lost 2, with 8 bases in between. The CDR3 is 13 residues long. The germline V gene has CDR1 SGHVS and CDR2 FNYEAQ. The protocol was immunoSEQ multiplex PCR, while the TCRdb copy is restricted to in-frame clones and leaves out a portion. Here the sample spans a few thousand clones, around 97% being singletons. Study-level findings and limits: Shared CDR3 nucleotide sequences: preterm 2.7%, term 0.35% to 0.4%, children 0.025% to 0.035%, adults roughly 0.01%. Preterm CDR3s were shorter than older groups', with fewer N additions and less trimming.

This clonotype originated in a newborn in good health. The sequenced sample was naive CD8+ T cells from cord blood. The V gene is TRBV7-6, the J gene TRBJ2-7; D may be TRBD2 (5 bases). For the CDR3, the DNA is TGTGCCAGCAGCTTCGGGGAGACCTACGAGCAGTACTTC. As protein: CASSFGETYEQYF.